Presented here are 15 T cell receptor beta chains from one specimen sequenced in a study of cytomegalovirus exposure and HLA in healthy donors. The PCR was carried out with 60 Vbeta primers and 13 Jbeta primers. The protocol was immunoSEQ multiplex PCR, while the TCRdb copy is restricted to in-frame clones and leaves out a portion. The table records around 200,000 clones, about 80% of them present only once. Sequenced sample: PBMCs. These receptors originate from a boy under 18 in good health and CMV-seronegative.

The chain joins TRBV6-1 to TRBJ1-1; D perhaps matches TRBD1 (6 bases). Trimming stripped 8 bases from V and 6 bases from J, with 19 bases between. Germline CDR1 MNHNS, CDR2 SASEGT. This CDR3 is built from 14 residues. DNA for the CDR3: TGTGCCAGCGGGGGGGCGGGACGCCGGTCTGAAGCTTTCTTT. Encoded protein: CASGGAGRRSEAFF.

This sequence joins TRBV18 and TRBJ1-1; D uncertain. In germline, CDR1 is KGHSH, CDR2 LQKENI. The CDR3 runs to 12 residues. The V gene lost 5 bases and the J gene lost 7 bases, with 11 bases spanning the gap. The CDR3 DNA reads as TGTGCCAGCTCATACCTTCGGGGTGAAGCTTTCTTT. It yields the protein CASSYLRGEAFF.

The rearrangement links TRBV11-2 to TRBJ2-7; D is unclear. This CDR3 has 14 amino acids. V lost 1 base and J lost 4, with 11 bases in between. Germline V gives CDR1 SGHAT, CDR2 FQNNGV. The CDR3 is CASSLALKPYEQYF. The DNA for the CDR3 is TGTGCCAGCAGCTTAGCACTGAAACCATACGAGCAGTACTTC.

The chain uses TRBV18 and TRBJ1-3; weak D call: TRBD1 (6 bases). Germline CDR1 reads KGHSH; CDR2 reads LQKENI. The CDR3 totals 15 residues. Trimming pared 9 bases from V and 0 bases from J, leaving 15 bases between. The DNA of the CDR3 is TGTGCCAGTGAAGGGGGATACGACTCTGGAAACACCATATATTTT. Protein: CASEGGYDSGNTIYF.

The rearrangement links TRBV9 to TRBJ1-2; 7 nucleotides line up with TRBD1. Germline V gene sequence: CDR1 SGDLS, CDR2 YYNGEE. This CDR3 is built from 15 residues. Trimming cost V 0 bases and J 0 bases; bases outside gene matches: 2. This CDR3 reads CASSVAGTANYGYTF. DNA for the CDR3: TGTGCCAGCAGCGTAGCCGGGACAGCTAACTATGGCTACACCTTC.

The chain combines TRBV30 with TRBJ1-1; 8 bases are shared with TRBD1. From germline, CDR1 is GTSNPN and CDR2 SVGIG (reference sequence). The V gene end was trimmed by 3 bases and the J gene end by 1 base; junction bases not matched to a gene: 1. The CDR3 totals 13 residues. In DNA form, the CDR3 reads TGTGCCTGGAGCGGGACAGGGAACACTGAAGCTTTCTTT. It is translated as CAWSGTGNTEAFF.

The chain links TRBV5-1 to TRBJ1-1; TRBD1 agrees at 9 bases. V lost 0 bases, J lost 4 bases, and 4 bases stayed unmatched. The V gene's germline CDR1 is SGHRS and CDR2 YFSETQ. The CDR3 totals 15 residues. The CDR3 bases are TGCGCCAGCAGCTTGGCCTTGGGACAGGGCACTGAAGCTTTCTTT. Translation gives CASSLALGQGTEAFF.

The genes are TRBV6-1 and TRBJ1-4, with D unresolved. The germline V gene encodes CDR1 MNHNS and CDR2 SASEGT. The length of the CDR3 is 14 residues. V lost 1 base to trimming and J lost 4 bases, with 7 bases between them. For the CDR3, the DNA is TGTGCCAGCAGTGAAGGGCAGGTTAATGAAAAACTGTTTTTT. It translates to CASSEGQVNEKLFF.

The rearrangement links TRBV7-2 to TRBJ2-4, with TRBD1 as a possible D gene (5 bases). The V end was cut by 3 bases, the J end by 0 bases, with 9 bases between. CDR1 and CDR2 (germline): SGHTA, FQGNSA. There are 15 residues in the CDR3. CDR3 sequence (DNA): TGTGCCAGCAGCTTGGTTGGGGCAGCCAAAAACATTCAGTACTTC. Translating gives CASSLVGAAKNIQYF.

There are a few counts of this clone. J is TRBJ2-3 and V is TRBV6-4; 8 bases are a match to TRBD1. The CDR3 is made up of 14 amino acids. Trimming took 4 bases from V and 2 from J; bases not matched to a gene: 2. Germline CDR1 and CDR2: MRHNA and SNTAGT. DNA of the CDR3: TGTGCCAGCAGTGCAGGGGGCGACACAGATACGCAGTATTTT. Translation: CASSAGGDTDTQYF.

The rearrangement links TRBV27 to TRBJ2-7; tentatively, D is TRBD2 (5 bases). CDR3 size: 14 residues. Per germline, CDR1 MNHEY and CDR2 SMNVEV (reference sequence). V was pared by 3 bases and J by 2 bases, with 11 bases between. CDR3: CASSFSDYPYEQYF. DNA of the CDR3: TGTGCCAGCAGTTTTTCCGACTACCCCTACGAGCAGTACTTC.

This chain connects TRBV27 to TRBJ2-1; 7 bases line up with TRBD2. From germline, CDR1 is MNHEY and CDR2 SMNVEV (reference sequence). This CDR3 has 14 residues. The V gene end was trimmed by 6 bases and the J gene end by 4 bases; junction bases not matched to a gene: 6. The CDR3 spells CASRPSGDYNEQFF. The CDR3 bases are TGTGCCAGCAGACCCAGCGGGGATTACAATGAGCAGTTCTTC.

The chain has TRBV11-3 and TRBJ2-3, with 9 nucleotides matching TRBD2. The CDR3 length is 18 residues. The ends lost 1 base at V and 1 base at J; junction bases unmatched: 9. CDR1 and CDR2 from the germline V gene are SGHNT and YENEEA. The CDR3 region is CASSLGQASGEGTDTQYF. DNA of the CDR3: TGTGCCAGCAGCTTAGGCCAAGCTAGCGGGGAAGGCACAGATACGCAGTATTTT.

This chain links TRBV5-6 with TRBJ2-2, with 7 bases identical to TRBD1. J gave up 3 bases and V 4 bases, and 12 bases lay outside the gene matches. The CDR3 is 17 residues long. Germline-derived CDR1 and CDR2 are SGHDT and YYEEEE. The CDR3 coding sequence is TGTGCCAGCAGCCTCCAAACAGGGGACCCTTACACCGGGGAGCTGTTTTTT. It yields the protein CASSLQTGDPYTGELFF.

The chain links TRBV7-2 to TRBJ2-5, with a weak D call TRBD1 (6 bases). Germline-derived CDR1 and CDR2 are SGHTA and FQGNSA. V was cut by 5 bases and J by 7 bases, with 23 bases left in between. CDR3 length: 16 amino acids. The CDR3, as DNA: TGTGCCAGCAGCATCCGGACAGTTATACCCCTAGGGACCCAGTACTTC. The encoded protein is CASSIRTVIPLGTQYF.